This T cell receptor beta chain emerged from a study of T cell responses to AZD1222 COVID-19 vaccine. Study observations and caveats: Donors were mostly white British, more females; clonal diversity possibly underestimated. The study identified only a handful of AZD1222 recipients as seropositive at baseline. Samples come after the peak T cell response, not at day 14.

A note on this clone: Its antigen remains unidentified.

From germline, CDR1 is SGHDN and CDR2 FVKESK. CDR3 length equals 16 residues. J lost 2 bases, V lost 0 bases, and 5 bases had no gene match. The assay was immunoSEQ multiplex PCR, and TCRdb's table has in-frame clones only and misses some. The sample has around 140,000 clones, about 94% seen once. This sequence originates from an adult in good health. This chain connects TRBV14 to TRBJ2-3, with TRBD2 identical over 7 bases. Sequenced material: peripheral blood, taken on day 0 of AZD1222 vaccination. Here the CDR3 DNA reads TGTGCCAGCAGCCAAGAGGGAGCGGGAAACACAGATACGCAGTATTTT. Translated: CASSQEGAGNTDTQYF.